The next 9 T cell receptor beta chains were all read from a single sample in a study of Ad26.COV2.S vaccination and SARS-CoV-2 variants. The data were produced by immunoSEQ multiplex PCR, yet TCRdb's version contains in-frame clones alone and is incomplete. The sample holds some 270,000 clones; approximately 90% are singletons and the top ten take 2.9%. As for treatment: around 19 received Ad26.COV2.S at low or high dose, single or two shots; about 5 received placebo; per-sample allocation not given. On day 63 after the first injection, vaccine and placebo recipients gave samples. Sequencing was performed on peripheral blood, taken in a trial of Ad26.COV2.S vaccine versus placebo. The receptors derive from a person between 18 and 65 years old who received the Ad26.COV2.S COVID-19 vaccine or a placebo.

The V and J genes are TRBV6-2 or TRBV6-3 and TRBJ2-3; D not certain. Germline V lookup: CDR1 MNHEY, CDR2 SVGEGT. Trimming removed 4 bases from V and 10 bases from J, with 15 bases in between. The CDR3 length is 13 residues. Here the CDR3 reads CASSFLSVDAQYF. In DNA form, the CDR3 reads TGTGCCAGCAGTTTCCTTTCGGTTGACGCGCAGTATTTT.

The chain is built from TRBV10-3 and TRBJ2-7; D uncertain. Trimming removed 4 bases from V and 6 bases from J, with 16 bases in between. CDR1 and CDR2 from the germline V gene are ENHRY and SYGVKD. CDR3 size: 14 residues. Written as DNA, the CDR3 is TGTGCCATCAGTGCTGTATTGGGCTCTCCCGAGCAGTACTTC. It is translated as CAISAVLGSPEQYF.

The CDR3 DNA follows: TGTGCCAGCACATCTCTCTGGGACACAGATACGCAGTATTTT. Its protein product is CASTSLWDTDTQYF. V usage is TRBV6-1 and J usage is TRBJ2-3; D gene unclear. CDR1 and CDR2 from the germline V gene are MNHNS and SASEGT. Trimming stripped 7 bases from V and 2 bases from J, with 13 bases between. There are 14 residues in the CDR3.

The chain recombines TRBV7-8 with TRBJ1-3; D uncertain. V was cut by 2 bases and J by 2 bases, with 16 bases left in between. CDR1 is SGHVS, CDR2 FQNEAQ, per germline. The CDR3 runs to 17 residues. The CDR3 protein is CASSLQDPRPTGNTIYF. CDR3 sequence (DNA): TGTGCCAGCAGCTTACAGGACCCCCGTCCGACTGGAAACACCATATATTTT.

The chain couples TRBV6-6 to TRBJ2-1; 7 nucleotides line up with TRBD2. J lost 6 bases, V lost 2 bases, and 7 bases had no gene match. Germline CDR1 MNHNY, CDR2 SVGAGI (reference sequence). CDR3 size: 15 residues. The DNA for the CDR3 is TGTGCCAGCAGTTACGTGGCGGGAGCGGTCAATGAGCAGTTCTTC. As protein: CASSYVAGAVNEQFF.

The chain carries TRBV6-6 and TRBJ2-7; tentatively, D is TRBD1 (5 bases). CDR1 and CDR2 (germline): MNHNY, SVGAGI (reference sequence). Trimming shortened V by 8 bases and J by 3 bases, and 14 bases separated the two germline ends. The CDR3 spans 13 residues. The CDR3 here is CASGHRRGYEQYF. CDR3 nucleotides: TGTGCCAGCGGACATCGACGTGGCTACGAGCAGTACTTC.

The chain combines TRBV18 with TRBJ2-7; 8 nucleotides align to TRBD1. V gave up 3 bases and J gave up 5 bases; unmatched junction bases: 9. This CDR3 has 15 amino acids. Germline assignment: CDR1 KGHSH and CDR2 LQKENI. The CDR3 is CASSPLTGGQDEQYF. CDR3 nucleotide sequence: TGTGCCAGCTCACCTCTTACAGGGGGACAGGACGAGCAGTACTTC.

J is TRBJ1-6 and V is TRBV2; D remains unclear. Germline CDR1 SNHLY, CDR2 FYNNEI. This CDR3 has 15 amino acids. Trimming left V 6 bases short and J 6 bases short, with 15 bases between. DNA for the CDR3: TGTGCCAGCAGCCGCCCCGGCCAGTTTAATTCACCCCTCCACTTT. It specifies CASSRPGQFNSPLHF.

V and J are TRBV27 and TRBJ1-4, with a tentative D call TRBD1 (5 bases). This CDR3 is built from 15 residues. Germline V CDR1 and CDR2: MNHEY, SMNVEV (reference sequence). V dropped 5 bases and J dropped 12 bases, with 22 bases sitting between them. The CDR3 bases are TGTGCCAGCAGTCGAACGACCGGGGCCTTGCACGAACTGTTTTTT. This codes for CASSRTTGALHELFF.